One sample yielded the 21 T cell receptor beta chains listed below, sequenced in a study of blood T cell repertoires in COVID-19. Using immunoSEQ multiplex PCR, the repertoire was profiled, and TCRdb retains in-frame clones only, with some absent. This table has some 220,000 clones, roughly nine tenths appearing once. The sequenced material came from peripheral blood. These receptors originate from a woman aged 18-29 years who had recovered from COVID-19.

The table lists this clone with a count of one. The rearrangement joins TRBV6-2 or TRBV6-3 to TRBJ2-1; 11 bases agree with TRBD1. Germline CDR1 reads MNHEY; CDR2 reads SVGEGT. Trimming at V came to 0 bases and at J to 6 bases, leaving 4 bases not matched to a gene. The CDR3 totals 16 residues. The CDR3 sequence is CASSYSRDRGSNEQFF. The DNA for the CDR3 is TGTGCCAGCAGTTACTCCCGGGACAGGGGGTCCAATGAGCAGTTCTTC.

The chain recombines TRBV11-2 with TRBJ1-2; perhaps TRBD1 as D (5 bases). The CDR3 has 14 residues. The ends were cut back, 4 bases at V and 2 bases at J, with 11 bases in the middle. CDR1 and CDR2 (germline): SGHAT, FQNNGV. CDR3 nucleotide sequence: TGTGCCAGCAGCTCAGGGTTTCTCAACTATGGCTACACCTTC. Amino acid sequence: CASSSGFLNYGYTF.

This chain links TRBV29-1 with TRBJ1-2; TRBD1 might be the D (6 bases). Germline-derived CDR1 and CDR2 are SQVTM and ANQGSEA. The CDR3 loop spans 13 amino acids. Trimming shortened V by 3 bases and J by 4 bases, and 12 bases separated the two germline ends. CDR3 sequence: CSVERDTFYGYTF. The CDR3 DNA sequence: TGCAGCGTTGAGAGGGACACCTTCTATGGCTACACCTTC.

V is TRBV13 and J is TRBJ1-1; D is unclear. Germline CDR1 PRHDT, CDR2 FYEKMQ (reference sequence). This CDR3 contains 12 residues. Trimming stripped 10 bases from V and 3 bases from J, with 12 bases between. The CDR3 region has the DNA TGTGCCACCCGGGGTTGGGACACTGAAGCTTTCTTT. As protein: CATRGWDTEAFF.

The V gene is TRBV29-1, the J gene TRBJ2-2; 9 nucleotides match TRBD2. V lost 5 bases and J lost 2; bases outside the gene matches: 6. CDR1 and CDR2 (germline): SQVTM, ANQGSEA. The CDR3 is 15 residues long. The CDR3 nucleotides are TGCAGCGTTAGGGTAGCGGGAGATAACACCGGGGAGCTGTTTTTT. The encoded protein is CSVRVAGDNTGELFF.

The genes are TRBV19 and TRBJ1-1; TRBD1 might be the D (5 bases). This CDR3 comprises 13 residues. Deletions cut 5 bases from V and 1 base from J, with 8 bases between. Per germline, CDR1 LNHDA and CDR2 SQIVND (reference sequence). The DNA for the CDR3 is TGTGCCAGTAGTGCCGGGGGGAACACTGAAGCTTTCTTT. Translating it yields CASSAGGNTEAFF.

This clone was picked up one time. The gene calls are TRBV24-1 and TRBJ2-5; TRBD2 matches at 10 bases. CDR3 length equals 15 residues. The germline V gene encodes CDR1 KGHDR and CDR2 SFDVKD. Unmatched junction bases numbered 11, after V lost 9 bases and J lost 5 bases. CDR3 residues: CATGTPSGSGETQYF. The CDR3 DNA is TGTGCCACCGGGACCCCTAGCGGGAGTGGGGAGACCCAGTACTTC.

The chain combines TRBV19 with TRBJ2-3, with 11 bases that match TRBD2. CDR1 is LNHDA and CDR2 is SQIVND in the germline V gene (reference sequence). V shed 5 bases, J shed 0 bases, and the junction held 7 bases outside the gene matches. This CDR3 comprises 17 residues. In DNA form, the CDR3 reads TGTGCCAGTAGTCGGACTAGCGGGTTCACTAGCACAGATACGCAGTATTTT. Its protein is CASSRTSGFTSTDTQYF.

V gene TRBV7-2 combines with J gene TRBJ2-1; TRBD2 matches at 8 bases. Germline CDR1 is SGHTA and CDR2 is FQGNSA. The CDR3 length is 14 residues. The junction had 10 bases not matched to a gene; V was cut back by 6 bases and J by 9 bases. CDR3 nucleotide sequence: TGTGCCAGCAGTTTAACGGGAGGGCCGGGTGAGCAGTTCTTC. It specifies CASSLTGGPGEQFF.

The V gene is TRBV9, the J gene TRBJ2-7; 7 bases map to TRBD2. CDR1 and CDR2 from the germline V gene are SGDLS and YYNGEE. The length of the CDR3 is 14 residues. V was clipped by 4 bases and J by 3 bases; unmatched bases: 7. CDR3 in DNA: TGTGCCAGCAGCCTGACTAGCAGCAACTACGAGCAGTACTTC. This gives the protein CASSLTSSNYEQYF.

The chain is built from TRBV7-8 and TRBJ2-2; 10 bases match TRBD1. The CDR3 is made up of 16 amino acids. Germline-derived CDR1 and CDR2 are SGHVS and FQNEAQ. J gave up 4 bases and V 7 bases, and 9 bases lay outside the gene matches. The CDR3 here is CASNPTGTGATGELFF. The CDR3 nucleotides read TGTGCCAGCAACCCCACCGGGACAGGGGCCACCGGGGAGCTGTTTTTT.

The CDR3 here is CASSLYRDTEAFF. Here the CDR3 DNA reads TGTGCCAGCAGCTTATACAGGGACACTGAAGCTTTCTTT. The chain links TRBV5-5 to TRBJ1-1; a possible D gene is TRBD1 (6 bases). CDR1 is SGHKS, CDR2 YYEKEE, per germline (reference sequence). This CDR3 region has 13 residues. The V end lost 2 bases, the J end lost 3 bases, and 8 bases lay between the germline ends.

The V call is TRBV3-1 (or the pseudogene TRBV3-2), the J call TRBJ2-1; 7 bases fit TRBD2. CDR1 is LGHDT, CDR2 YNNKEL, per germline (reference sequence). The CDR3 is 13 residues long. V trimming: 0 bases; J trimming: 12 bases; junction bases outside the gene matches: 5. The CDR3 is CASSQDRQRGQFF. CDR3 nucleotides: TGTGCCAGCAGCCAAGATCGCCAGCGGGGGCAGTTCTTC.

The chain has TRBV4-3 and TRBJ2-1, with 9 bases fitting TRBD2. V gave up 0 bases and J gave up 6 bases; unmatched junction bases: 9. CDR1 LGHNA and CDR2 YSLEER come from the germline V gene. The CDR3 covers 17 residues. CDR3: CASSQDGSSGSSNEQFF. The CDR3, as DNA: TGCGCCAGCAGCCAAGATGGGAGTAGCGGGAGTAGCAATGAGCAGTTCTTC.

This clone was seen only a few times. The chain has TRBV7-9 and TRBJ2-2, with D possibly matching TRBD1 (6 bases). Germline CDR1 reads SEHNR; CDR2 reads FQNEAQ (reference sequence). The CDR3 has 14 amino acids. The germline V and J ends were trimmed by 3 bases and 7 bases, with 12 bases remaining between them. The CDR3 region is CASSLHQGIGELFF. The CDR3 nucleotides are TGTGCCAGCAGCTTGCACCAGGGGATCGGGGAGCTGTTTTTT.

The rearrangement joins TRBV1 to TRBJ2-1; the DNA was not compared with TRBD2, the D call given in the table. TRBV1 is shown as a pseudogene. The CDR3 is 17 amino acids. CDR3 amino acids: CTSSQGFGGCSYNEQFF. Here the CDR3 DNA reads TGCACCAGCAGCCAGGGGTTTGGGGGGTGCTCCTACAATGAGCAGTTCTTC.

This sequence joins TRBV4-3 and TRBJ2-7; maybe TRBD2 (6 bases). Germline CDR1 and CDR2: LGHNA and YSLEER. The CDR3 length is 16 residues. Trimming cost V 0 bases and J 3 bases, with 15 bases left between them. The CDR3 DNA sequence: TGCGCCAGCAGCCAAGAGGCATCTAGCGCCTACTACGAGCAGTACTTC. Translating it yields CASSQEASSAYYEQYF.

V usage is TRBV4-1 and J usage is TRBJ1-1; the D is unclear. CDR1 is MGHRA, CDR2 YSYEKL, per germline. The CDR3 totals 13 residues. The V end lost 4 bases, the J end lost 1 base, and 7 bases lay between the germline ends. The CDR3, as DNA: TGCGCCAGCAGCCCCCCGGGGAACACTGAAGCTTTCTTT. Amino acid sequence: CASSPPGNTEAFF.

V is TRBV18 and J is TRBJ1-2, with D uncertain. Germline V gene data show CDR1 as KGHSH and CDR2 as LQKENI. V was clipped by 3 bases and J by 1 base, with 9 bases between them. This CDR3 has 14 amino acids. The CDR3 region is CASSPRHFNYGYTF. The DNA for the CDR3 is TGTGCCAGCTCACCTCGACACTTTAACTATGGCTACACCTTC.

This clone was counted only a few times. V is TRBV27 and J is TRBJ1-5; unclear D gene. This CDR3 is built from 13 residues. The ends were cut back, 4 bases at V and 8 bases at J, with 12 bases in the middle. Germline-derived CDR1 and CDR2 are MNHEY and SMNVEV (reference sequence). CDR3 in amino acids: CASSSIRLEPQHF. DNA for the CDR3: TGTGCCAGCAGTTCGATACGACTCGAGCCCCAGCATTTT.

The V call is TRBV2, the J call TRBJ1-2; 7 bases fit TRBD1. The CDR3 length is 14 residues. The ends lost 6 bases at V and 2 bases at J; junction bases unmatched: 6. Per germline, CDR1 SNHLY and CDR2 FYNNEI. The CDR3 spells CASSVGTANYGYTF. Written as DNA, the CDR3 is TGTGCCAGCAGCGTCGGGACAGCCAACTATGGCTACACCTTC.